This T cell receptor beta chain stems from a study of blood T cell repertoires in COVID-19. Assay: immunoSEQ multiplex PCR; the TCRdb copy retains only in-frame clones and omits some. The sample includes under 250,000 clones, roughly 85% of them seen just once. V was shortened by 3 bases and J by 1 base, with 9 bases between the two germline ends. Per germline, CDR1 LNHDA and CDR2 SQIVND (reference sequence). This CDR3 contains 14 residues. The receptor's source is a man in his fifties with COVID-19, enrolled during active disease. The sequencing sample was made of peripheral blood. V usage is TRBV19 and J usage is TRBJ2-5; a possible D gene is TRBD1 (5 bases). CDR3 coding DNA: TGTGCCAGTAGTATCGGACACCTCCAAGAGACCCAGTACTTC. This gives the protein CASSIGHLQETQYF.